The T cell receptor (beta chain) described here comes from a study of post-analysis software for immune sequencing data. Overall study: Patients with relapsing-remitting, secondary progressive and progressive-relapsing multiple sclerosis courses were all represented.

Study results and caveats: Batch-mates among the samples co-clustered strongly by F measure. Relative to controls, patients had five TRBV segments at higher frequency, with TRBV5-6, TRBV5-1 and TRBV20-1 among these. In multiple sclerosis, normalized Chao1 diversity was significantly below that of controls.

CDR3 length: 16 residues. This clonotype was picked up a small number of times. Its specificity is unknown. The junction and the germline gene differ at one end; a read error may be behind it. Presence of unique molecular identifiers characterized the TCR beta cDNA libraries. TCRdb re-analysed the PCR reads in MiXCR, keeping a single row per CDR3 protein. The table records a few hundred thousand distinct CDR3 sequences, roughly a third of them present only once. The chain carries TRBV12-3 or TRBV12-4 and TRBJ2-3, with 7 bases identical to TRBD1. Material for sequencing was blood. This TCR came from a girl aged 5-17 years with multiple sclerosis. CDR3 sequence: CAGSRRTGSGTDTQYF. The DNA for the CDR3 is TGTGCCGGCAGCCGGAGGACAGGCTCGGGCACAGATACGCAGTATTTT.